Given below is one T cell receptor beta chain in context. What it binds is not known. Germline V gives CDR1 DFQATT, CDR2 SNEGSKA (reference sequence). Trimming left V 6 bases short and J 6 bases short, with 13 bases between. The CDR3 loop spans 12 amino acids. This specimen comes from a study of identical twins. General observations from the study: Where out-of-frame alpha sequences were twin-shared, they showed excess low generation probability.

TCRdb re-analysed the 5' RACE reads in MiXCR, keeping a single row per CDR3 protein. The table lists 400,000 to 650,000 distinct CDR3 sequences, 22% of them singletons. These same data were also listed under a study on T cells expressing NK-cell markers. That paper adds: Out of eight donors sequenced, seven tested HCMV-seropositive and the remaining one seronegative.

The clonotype comes from a woman aged 18-29 years in good health. The chain recombines TRBV20-1 with TRBJ2-3, with D possibly matching TRBD2 (5 bases). The sample was CD4+ T cells sorted from blood. CDR3 amino acids: CSAVGLLDTQYF. In DNA form, the CDR3 reads TGCAGTGCCGTCGGACTCTTGGATACGCAGTATTTT.